The 10 T cell receptor beta chains presented below share a single source sample, sequenced in a study of metastatic and nonmetastatic thyroid tumors. With MiXCR, TCRdb called clones anew from the PCR reads. The sample contains about 70,000 clones, 15% to 20% of which appear only once. Prior to thyroid surgery, none of the patients had received any treatment. The sample was blood. Receptors originate from a female donor with papillary thyroid cancer or a benign thyroid nodule (not recorded which). Some clones in this sample may be carry-over from other donors' samples.

The table lists this clone with many counts. The gene calls are TRBV9 and TRBJ2-7; TRBD2 is a possible D gene (6 bases). The ends were cut back, 0 bases at V and 3 bases at J, with 10 bases in the middle. Germline CDR1 is SGDLS and CDR2 is YYNGEE. CDR3 size: 14 residues. The CDR3 DNA sequence: TGTGCCAGCAGCGTAGGAGGGGAGGTCTACGAGCAGTACTTC. As protein: CASSVGGEVYEQYF.

This clone was recorded at least ten times. CDR3 sequence (DNA): TGTGCCAGCAGCCGGGGAACCGTAGATACGCAGTATTTT. Translated: CASSRGTVDTQYF. This chain links TRBV3-1 with TRBJ2-3; D is uncertain. Germline CDR1 reads LGHDT; CDR2 reads YNNKEL (reference sequence). V shed 4 bases and J shed 5 bases, with 10 bases lying between them. The CDR3 totals 13 residues.

This clone was detected ten times or more. The chain uses TRBV28 and TRBJ2-7; tentatively, D is TRBD1 or TRBD2 (7 bases each). V lost 3 bases and J 4 bases, leaving 13 bases between the germline ends. Germline loops: CDR1 MDHEN, CDR2 SYDVKM. This CDR3 comprises 14 residues. DNA for the CDR3: TGTGCCAGCAGTTTGGGAGGGGGCGGATACGAGCAGTACTTC. It specifies CASSLGGGGYEQYF.

This clone was seen many times. This chain connects TRBV4-1 to TRBJ2-3; 11 bases align to TRBD2. Losses at the gene ends were 4 bases for V and 6 bases for J; bases not matched to a gene: 12. Germline V gives CDR1 MGHRA, CDR2 YSYEKL. The CDR3 runs to 17 residues. The CDR3: CASSLTSLAGGPDTQYF. The CDR3 DNA is TGCGCCAGCAGCCTAACTTCCTTAGCGGGAGGGCCGGATACGCAGTATTTT.

This clone appeared once. Written as DNA, the CDR3 is TGTGCCAGCAGCCGATGGACAGGGAGGAACCGAGGGGTCGAAGCTTTCTTT. Translating gives CASSRWTGRNRGVEAFF. V usage is TRBV5-6 and J usage is TRBJ1-1; 8 nucleotides match TRBD1. V shed 4 bases and J 8 bases; nucleotides not matched to a gene: 19. Germline values: CDR1 SGHDT, CDR2 YYEEEE. This CDR3 is built from 17 residues. Using reference TRBV5-6 and TRBJ1-1 for the parts outside the CDR3, the full variable domain is DAGVTQSPTHLIKTRGQQVTLRCSPKSGHDTVSWYQQALGQGPQFIFQYYEEEERQRGNFPDRFSGHQFPNYSSELNVNALLLGDSALYLCASSRWTGRNRGVEAFFGQGTRLTVV.

Of note for this clone: The same CDR3 arises from other DNA sequences in this sample as well. The V gene is TRBV9, the J gene TRBJ2-1; no clear D. The V and J ends lost 0 bases and 2 bases respectively, with 6 bases between them. The CDR3 totals 14 residues. Germline-derived CDR1 and CDR2 are SGDLS and YYNGEE. The CDR3 DNA reads as TGTGCCAGCAGCGTAGGTGGCACCTACAATGAGCAGTTCTTC. Residues: CASSVGGTYNEQFF.

The rearrangement links TRBV7-2 to TRBJ1-2; 9 bases align to TRBD1. The germline CDR1 and CDR2 sequences are SGHTA and FQGNSA. After removal of 5 bases from V and 10 bases from J, the junction contained 11 bases not matched to a gene. The CDR3 loop spans 14 amino acids. The CDR3 DNA sequence: TGTGCCAGCAGCCCTACAGGGGGCGTCGGGTTCTACACCTTC. Its protein product is CASSPTGGVGFYTF. The variable domain in full, completed from reference TRBV7-2 and TRBJ1-2, reads GAGVSQSPSNKVTEKGKDVELRCDPISGHTALYWYRQSLGQGLEFLIYFQGNSAPDKSGLPSDRFSAERTGGSVSTLTIQRTQQEDSAVYLCASSPTGGVGFYTFGSGTRLTVV.

Worth noting for this clone: A much larger clone lies one base from this, so it may be a read error. The CDR3 nucleotides are TGTGCCAGCAGTACAAAGGGACAGGGGACGGAAGCTTTCTTT. Translation gives CASSTKGQGTEAFF. The J gene is TRBJ1-1, the V gene TRBV6-1; 10 nucleotides agree with TRBD1. The V gene end was trimmed by 5 bases and the J gene end by 8 bases; junction bases not matched to a gene: 8. This CDR3 comprises 14 residues. Per germline, CDR1 MNHNS and CDR2 SASEGT.

This clone was seen ten or more times. The J gene is TRBJ2-5, the V gene TRBV18; 9 nucleotides line up with TRBD1. The junction had 4 bases not matched to a gene; V was cut back by 3 bases and J by 5 bases. CDR3 size: 14 residues. CDR1 is KGHSH, CDR2 LQKENI, per germline. In DNA, the CDR3 is TGTGCCAGCTCACCCTCGGGACAGGGTGAGACCCAGTACTTC. This encodes CASSPSGQGETQYF.

This clone was observed a few times. The chain couples TRBV6-1 to TRBJ2-5; D unresolved. The CDR3 is 14 residues long. Germline CDR1 reads MNHNS; CDR2 reads SASEGT. The V end lost 1 base, the J end lost 5 bases, and 11 bases lay between the germline ends. The CDR3 DNA sequence: TGTGCCAGCAGTGAAGGGCAGGAGAGCGAGACCCAGTACTTC. Amino acids: CASSEGQESETQYF.